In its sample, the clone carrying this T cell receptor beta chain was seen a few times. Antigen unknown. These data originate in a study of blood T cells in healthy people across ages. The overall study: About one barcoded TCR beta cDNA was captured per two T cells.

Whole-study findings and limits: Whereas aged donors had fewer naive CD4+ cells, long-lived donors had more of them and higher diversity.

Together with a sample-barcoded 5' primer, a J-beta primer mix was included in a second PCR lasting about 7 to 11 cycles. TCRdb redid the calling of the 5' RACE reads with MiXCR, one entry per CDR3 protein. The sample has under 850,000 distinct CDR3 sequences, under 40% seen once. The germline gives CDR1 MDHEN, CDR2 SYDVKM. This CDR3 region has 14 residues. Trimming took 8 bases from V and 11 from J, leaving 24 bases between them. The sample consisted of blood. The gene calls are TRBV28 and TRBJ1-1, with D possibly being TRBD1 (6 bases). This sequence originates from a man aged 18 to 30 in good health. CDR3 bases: TGTGCCAGCCTCTTAGCCCAGGGGACTCGGGGGGCTTTCTTT. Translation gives CASLLAQGTRGAFF. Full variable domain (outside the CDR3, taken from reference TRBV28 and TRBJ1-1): DVKVTQSSRYLVKRTGEKVFLECVQDMDHENMFWYRQDPGLGLRLIYFSYDVKMKEKGDIPEGYSVSREKKERFSLILESASTNQTSMYLCASLLAQGTRGAFFGQGTRLTVV.